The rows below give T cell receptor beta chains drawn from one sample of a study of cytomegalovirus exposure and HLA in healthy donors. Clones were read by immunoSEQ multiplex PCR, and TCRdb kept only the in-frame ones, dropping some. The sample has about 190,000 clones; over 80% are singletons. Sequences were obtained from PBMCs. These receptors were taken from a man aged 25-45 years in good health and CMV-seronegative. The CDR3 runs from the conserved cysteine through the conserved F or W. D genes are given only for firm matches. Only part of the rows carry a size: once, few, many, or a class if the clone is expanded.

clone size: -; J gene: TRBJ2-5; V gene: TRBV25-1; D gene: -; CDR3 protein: CASSQGGGQETQYF; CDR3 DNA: TGTGCCAGCTCGCAAGGGGGGGGCCAAGAGACCCAGTACTTC
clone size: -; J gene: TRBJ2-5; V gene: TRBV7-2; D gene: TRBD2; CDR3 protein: CASSLNNLAGGVKETQYF; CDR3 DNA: TGTGCCAGCAGCCTCAACAACCTAGCGGGAGGGGTAAAAGAGACCCAGTACTTC
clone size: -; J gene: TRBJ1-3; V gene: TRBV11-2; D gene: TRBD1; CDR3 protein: CASSSAGGSSGNTIYF; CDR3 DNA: TGTGCCAGCAGCTCGGCAGGGGGGTCCTCTGGAAACACCATATATTTT
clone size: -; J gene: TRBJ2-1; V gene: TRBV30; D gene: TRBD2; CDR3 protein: CAWSATWEGEQFF; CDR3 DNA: TGTGCCTGGAGCGCCACCTGGGAGGGCGAGCAGTTCTTC
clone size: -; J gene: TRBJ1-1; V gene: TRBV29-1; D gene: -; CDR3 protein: CSVGMMNTEAFF; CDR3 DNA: TGCAGCGTCGGGATGATGAACACTGAAGCTTTCTTT
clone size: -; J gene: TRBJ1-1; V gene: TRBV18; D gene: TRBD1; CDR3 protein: CASSTGTGLLNTEAFF; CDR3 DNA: TGTGCCAGCTCAACCGGGACAGGACTTCTGAACACTGAAGCTTTCTTT
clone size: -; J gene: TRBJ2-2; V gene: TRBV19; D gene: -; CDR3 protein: CASRSPGDTGELFF; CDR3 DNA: TGTGCCAGTAGATCCCCCGGGGACACCGGGGAGCTGTTTTTT
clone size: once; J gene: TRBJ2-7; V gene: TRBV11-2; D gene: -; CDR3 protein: CASSTSRGEQYF; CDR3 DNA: TGTGCCAGCAGCACCTCGAGAGGCGAGCAGTACTTC
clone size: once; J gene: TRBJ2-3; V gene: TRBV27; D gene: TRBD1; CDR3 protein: CASRDRVTPSDTQYF; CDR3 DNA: TGTGCCAGCAGGGACAGGGTCACCCCCTCAGATACGCAGTATTTT
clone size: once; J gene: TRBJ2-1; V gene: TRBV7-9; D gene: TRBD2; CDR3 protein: CASSKGLAGGNEQFF; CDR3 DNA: TGTGCCAGCAGCAAGGGACTAGCGGGAGGCAATGAGCAGTTCTTC
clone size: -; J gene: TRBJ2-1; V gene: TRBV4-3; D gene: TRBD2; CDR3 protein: CASSQDGTSGPSYNEQFF; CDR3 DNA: TGCGCCAGCAGCCAAGACGGAACTAGCGGTCCCTCCTACAATGAGCAGTTCTTC
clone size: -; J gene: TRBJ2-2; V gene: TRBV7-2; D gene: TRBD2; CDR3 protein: CASSPTSGGASGELFF; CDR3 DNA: TGTGCCAGCAGCCCCACTAGCGGGGGGGCGTCCGGGGAGCTGTTTTTT